This TCR beta chain was recorded in a study of shared clonotypes between healthy human individuals. Whole-study findings and limits: About 5.2% was the fraction of naive CD4 clonotypes found shared across several donors.

V lost 7 bases, J lost 1 base, and 8 bases lay in between. Germline-derived CDR1 and CDR2 are MDHEN and SYDVKM. The CDR3 is 12 amino acids. Donors were Caucasian adults residing in Nashville, Tennessee, USA. Turning to this clone: Its antigen is not known.

Using immunoSEQ multiplex PCR, the repertoire was profiled, and TCRdb retains in-frame clones only, with some absent. This table holds 2.3 million or so clones, more than 80% found once. Sequenced: naive CD4+ T cells from PBMCs. Indicated subset: CD45RA+ positively selected. The chain is built from TRBV28 and TRBJ2-7; no clear D gene. The receptor's source is a man aged 18 to 29 in good health. Some clones in this sample may be carry-over from other donors' samples. In DNA form, the CDR3 reads TGTGCCAGCACCAGTTTTTCCTACGAGCAGTACTTC. It codes for CASTSFSYEQYF.